This T cell receptor (beta chain) was identified in a study of blood T cell repertoires in COVID-19. Authors' methods: It was from reference gene primer amplification that nucleated cell counts were estimated. Using immunoSEQ multiplex PCR, the repertoire was profiled, and TCRdb retains in-frame clones only, with some absent. D and trimming were read from the DNA, whereas the V and J calls and clone size are those reported in that table. The sample comprises roughly 140,000 clones, about 86% of which are singletons, and more than 5.5% rests with the top ten. V shed 1 base and J shed 2 bases, with 6 bases lying between them. The CDR3 is 13 residues long.

The TCR sequence derives from a man in his fifties who had recovered from COVID-19. This rearrangement joins TRBV12-3 or TRBV12-4 to TRBJ2-7, with a tentative D call TRBD1 (5 bases). The specimen sequenced was PBMCs or T cells enriched from blood (not recorded which). CDR3 sequence: CASSLEGTYEQYF. The DNA for the CDR3 is TGTGCCAGCAGTTTAGAGGGGACCTACGAGCAGTACTTC.